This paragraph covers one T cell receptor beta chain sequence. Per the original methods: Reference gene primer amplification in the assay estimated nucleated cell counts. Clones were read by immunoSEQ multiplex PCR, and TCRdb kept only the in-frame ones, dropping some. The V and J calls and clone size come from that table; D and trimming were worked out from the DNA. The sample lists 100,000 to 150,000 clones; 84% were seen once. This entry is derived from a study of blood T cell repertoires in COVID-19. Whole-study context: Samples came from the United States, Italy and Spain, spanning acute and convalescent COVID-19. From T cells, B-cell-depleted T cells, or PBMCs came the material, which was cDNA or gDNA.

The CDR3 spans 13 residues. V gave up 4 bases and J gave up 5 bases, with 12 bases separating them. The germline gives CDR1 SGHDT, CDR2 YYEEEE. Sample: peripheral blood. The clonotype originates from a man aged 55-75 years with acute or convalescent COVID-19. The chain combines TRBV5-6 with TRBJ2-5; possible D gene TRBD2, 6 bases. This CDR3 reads CASSRGLFETQYF. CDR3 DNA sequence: TGTGCCAGCAGCCGGGGACTTTTTGAGACCCAGTACTTC.